A single sample gave rise to the 7 T cell receptor beta chains below, sequenced in a study of OX40 agonist ivuxolimab in advanced cancers. Clones were read by immunoSEQ multiplex PCR, and TCRdb kept only the in-frame ones, dropping some. This repertoire shows roughly 62,000 clones, just over 85% found once; its top ten account for around 0.9%. The starting material was CD4+ or CD8+ T cells sorted from blood, obtained in a trial of the OX40 agonist ivuxolimab. The receptors come from an adult with an advanced solid tumor such as melanoma, head and neck, liver or kidney cancer.

The chain recombines TRBV6-1 with TRBJ1-5, with D maybe TRBD1 (6 bases). The length of the CDR3 is 14 residues. V lost 8 bases and J lost 6, with 17 bases in between. The germline V gene encodes CDR1 MNHNS and CDR2 SASEGT. The CDR3 DNA is TGTGCCAGCCGTCCCCGTTGGGACACTCAGCCCCAGCATTTT. It is translated as CASRPRWDTQPQHF.

V and J are TRBV2 and TRBJ1-4; maybe TRBD1 (5 bases). With 5 bases removed from V and 4 bases from J, the gap between germline ends came to 11 bases. From germline, CDR1 is SNHLY and CDR2 FYNNEI. The CDR3 length is 14 residues. The CDR3, as DNA: TGTGCCAGCAGTTGGGGGGGAGTTAATGAAAAACTGTTTTTT. Translating it yields CASSWGGVNEKLFF. The full variable domain, with the rest looked up from reference TRBV2 and TRBJ1-4, is EPEVTQTPSHQVTQMGQEVILRCVPISNHLYFYWYRQILGQKVEFLVSFYNNEISEKSEIFDDQFSVERPDGSNFTLKIRSTKLEDSAMYFCASSWGGVNEKLFFGSGTQLSVL.

This clone is a singleton in its sample. The chain joins TRBV9 to TRBJ2-7, with 8 bases lining up with TRBD2. Germline assignment: CDR1 SGDLS and CDR2 YYNGEE. The CDR3 covers 15 residues. The J segment lost 3 bases and the V segment lost 4 bases, leaving 9 bases of the junction unmatched. CDR3 DNA: TGTGCCAGCAGCCCCTCCGGGGGGGCTTTCTACGAGCAGTACTTC. Amino acid sequence: CASSPSGGAFYEQYF.

V is TRBV5-6 and J is TRBJ2-2; 13 bases agree with TRBD2. V shed 2 bases and J 5 bases; nucleotides not matched to a gene: 3. This CDR3 has 16 residues. In germline, CDR1 is SGHDT, CDR2 YYEEEE. CDR3 sequence reads: CASSFTSGRGTGELFF. In DNA, the CDR3 is TGTGCCAGCAGCTTCACTAGCGGGAGGGGGACCGGGGAGCTGTTTTTT.

The genes are TRBV6-6 and TRBJ1-4; perhaps TRBD1 as D (6 bases). V dropped 2 bases and J dropped 7 bases, with 14 bases sitting between them. This CDR3 has 15 residues. The germline V gene has CDR1 MNHNY and CDR2 SVGAGI (reference sequence). The CDR3 DNA is TGTGCCAGCAGTTACGGAGGACAGATCGGTGAAAAACTGTTTTTT. It specifies CASSYGGQIGEKLFF.

The chain has TRBV6-5 and TRBJ2-2; TRBD2 agrees at 7 bases. Trimming removed 8 bases from V and 2 bases from J; junction bases left unmatched: 8. Germline CDR1 is MNHEY and CDR2 is SVGAGI. This CDR3 has 15 amino acids. The CDR3 sequence: CASVPGLPNTGELFF. The DNA for the CDR3 is TGTGCCAGCGTTCCGGGACTACCTAACACCGGGGAGCTGTTTTTT.

The CDR3 loop reads CASSFGQGALQPQHF. The DNA for the CDR3 is TGTGCCAGCAGCTTTGGCCAGGGGGCTCTTCAGCCCCAGCATTTT. J is TRBJ1-5 and V is TRBV7-2; TRBD1 agrees at 8 bases. V lost 3 bases to trimming and J lost 6 bases; unmatched junction nucleotides: 7. This CDR3 has 15 amino acids. Germline-derived CDR1 and CDR2 are SGHTA and FQGNSA.